These 27 T cell receptor beta chains originate from one sample sequenced in a study of T cells in Graves' hyperthyroidism and ophthalmopathy. RNA transcripts provided the source from which TCR beta CDR3 regions were amplified. The HTBI primer set served for first-round RT-PCR of the TCR CDR3. TCRdb reprocessed the multiplex PCR reads with MiXCR, giving one entry per CDR3 protein. The sample yields about 360,000 distinct CDR3 sequences, 13% seen once. What was sequenced was blood. The receptors were sampled from a young woman with Graves' hyperthyroidism.

In its sample, this clonotype was seen a few times. At one end the junction does not follow the germline gene, possibly because of a read error. This chain joins TRBV5-1 and TRBJ2-7; D might be TRBD1 (5 bases). The V gene's germline CDR1 is SGHRS and CDR2 YFSETQ. This CDR3 region has 13 residues. CDR3 loop: CTSSLLTEYEQYF. CDR3 DNA: TGCACCAGCAGCTTGTTGACAGAATACGAGCAGTACTTC.

This clonotype was detected many times. The rearrangement links TRBV6-2 or TRBV6-3 to TRBJ1-1; 9 positions agree with TRBD1. V lost 5 bases to trimming and J lost 5 bases; unmatched junction nucleotides: 15. The CDR3 totals 17 residues. The germline CDR1 and CDR2 sequences are MNHEY and SVGEGT. The CDR3 spells CASSKWGTGRRVTEAFF. For the CDR3, the DNA is TGTGCCAGCAGTAAATGGGGGACAGGGAGGAGGGTAACTGAAGCTTTCTTT.

The chain links TRBV10-2 to TRBJ2-1; 13 bases are a match to TRBD2. With 6 bases clipped from V and 2 bases from J, the junction kept 7 bases outside the gene matches. This CDR3 comprises 17 residues. Germline assignment: CDR1 WSHSY and CDR2 SAAADI. CDR3 residues: CASRSRLAGGPYNEQFF. As DNA, the CDR3 is TGCGCCAGCAGATCTAGACTAGCGGGGGGTCCCTACAATGAGCAGTTCTTC.

This clonotype was observed many times. V gene TRBV20-1 combines with J gene TRBJ2-1; perhaps TRBD1 as D (5 bases). The length of the CDR3 is 12 residues. Trimming took off 3 bases at V and 9 bases at J, with 12 bases between the two ends. CDR1 and CDR2 (germline): DFQATT, SNEGSKA (reference sequence). CDR3 DNA: TGCAGTGCTAGCGCAGGGTATGGTGAGCAGTTCTTC. It translates to CSASAGYGEQFF.

This clonotype was observed a few times. The rearrangement uses TRBV14 and TRBJ2-1; a weak D match, TRBD2 (6 bases). Trimming took off 0 bases at V and 6 bases at J, with 18 bases between the two ends. The length of the CDR3 is 17 residues. Looked up from germline, CDR1 is SGHDN and CDR2 is FVKESK. CDR3 bases: TGTGCCAGCAGCCAAGATCTGCCTAGCGTCACCTCCAATGAGCAGTTCTTC. It yields the protein CASSQDLPSVTSNEQFF.

This clonotype was recorded many times. The CDR3 coding sequence is TGCAGTGCTAGACCCGGGTCCGATACGCAGTATTTT. Translated, it gives CSARPGSDTQYF. The rearrangement joins TRBV20-1 to TRBJ2-3, with no clear D. The germline V gene has CDR1 DFQATT and CDR2 SNEGSKA (reference sequence). This CDR3 has 12 amino acids. Trimming stripped 2 bases from V and 6 bases from J, with 9 bases between.

The V call is TRBV28, the J call TRBJ1-2; maybe TRBD1 (6 bases). This CDR3 has 12 residues. CDR1 is MDHEN, CDR2 SYDVKM, per germline. V dropped 7 bases and J dropped 2 bases, with 8 bases sitting between them. The CDR3 reads CASTGQNYGYTF. In DNA form, the CDR3 reads TGTGCCAGCACCGGACAGAACTATGGCTACACCTTC.

The table lists this clonotype with many counts. The chain uses TRBV24-1 and TRBJ2-5; a possible D gene is TRBD1 (6 bases). Germline V gene lookup returns CDR1 KGHDR and CDR2 SFDVKD. Trimming shortened V by 4 bases and J by 3 bases, and 11 bases separated the two germline ends. The CDR3 extends over 14 amino acids. CDR3 region: CATSDWTVKETQYF. The CDR3 nucleotides are TGTGCCACCAGTGACTGGACAGTAAAAGAGACCCAGTACTTC.

This clonotype was seen only a few times. The rearrangement uses TRBV10-3 and TRBJ2-6; TRBD2 matches 10 bases. Trimming took 6 bases from V and 0 from J; bases not matched to a gene: 5. The CDR3 covers 17 residues. The germline V gene has CDR1 ENHRY and CDR2 SYGVKD. The CDR3 sequence: CAISRLAGPSGANVLTF. In nucleotides, the CDR3 is TGTGCCATCAGCCGACTAGCGGGCCCCTCTGGGGCCAACGTCCTGACTTTC.

Many counts were recorded for this clonotype. V is TRBV9 and J is TRBJ2-7; no clear D gene. The CDR3 is made up of 14 amino acids. The germline CDR1 and CDR2 sequences are SGDLS and YYNGEE. V lost 0 bases and J lost 0, with 7 bases in between. Here the CDR3 DNA reads TGTGCCAGCAGCGTAGCCAGCCTCTCCTACGAGCAGTACTTC. This codes for CASSVASLSYEQYF. The entire variable domain, with the rest obtained from reference TRBV9 and TRBJ2-7, is as follows: DSGVTQTPKHLITATGQRVTLRCSPRSGDLSVYWYQQSLDQGLQFLIQYYNGEERAKGNILERFSAQQFPDLHSELNLSSLELGDSALYFCASSVASLSYEQYFGPGTRLTVT.

This clonotype has a count of ten or more. The rearrangement uses TRBV20-1 and TRBJ2-1; tentative D call: TRBD1 (6 bases). The CDR3 spans 11 residues. Deletions cut 6 bases from V and 5 bases from J, with 8 bases between. From germline, CDR1 is DFQATT and CDR2 SNEGSKA (reference sequence). The CDR3 DNA reads TGCAGTGCACGACAGGACAATGAGCAGTTCTTC. Protein sequence: CSARQDNEQFF.

This clonotype was seen many times. The chain recombines TRBV10-3 with TRBJ2-1, with TRBD2 identical over 8 bases. CDR3 length: 15 residues. The germline gives CDR1 ENHRY, CDR2 SYGVKD. The V gene end was trimmed by 9 bases and the J gene end by 10 bases; junction bases not matched to a gene: 17. This CDR3 is CAMNHPGLGGSEQFF. The CDR3 nucleotides read TGTGCCATGAACCATCCGGGACTAGGAGGAAGCGAGCAGTTCTTC.

This clonotype has ten or more counts. J is TRBJ2-1 and V is TRBV19; 7 bases line up with TRBD2. The CDR3 covers 16 residues. The germline gives CDR1 LNHDA, CDR2 SQIVND (reference sequence). The J segment lost 0 bases and the V segment lost 4 bases, leaving 6 bases of the junction unmatched. CDR3 sequence reads: CASSTGLSSSYNEQFF. The CDR3 nucleotides are TGTGCCAGTAGTACGGGACTATCTAGCTCCTACAATGAGCAGTTCTTC. Supplemented by reference TRBV19 and TRBJ2-1, the full variable domain reads DGGITQSPKYLFRKEGQNVTLSCEQNLNHDAMYWYRQDPGQGLRLIYYSQIVNDFQKGDIAEGYSVSREKKESFPLTVTSAQKNPTAFYLCASSTGLSSSYNEQFFGPGTRLTVL.

The V call is TRBV20-1, the J call TRBJ1-5, with a weak D call TRBD1 (6 bases). Germline-derived CDR1 and CDR2 are DFQATT and SNEGSKA (reference sequence). The CDR3 spans 16 residues. Trimming stripped 3 bases from V and 0 bases from J, with 15 bases between. The CDR3 sequence is CSARGRGQFSNQPQHF. The CDR3 nucleotides read TGCAGTGCTAGGGGACGAGGACAGTTTAGCAATCAGCCCCAGCATTTT.

This clonotype showed up many times. The chain has TRBV11-2 and TRBJ2-5, with unresolved D. The CDR3 is made up of 14 amino acids. Between the trimmed V and J ends, which lost 4 bases and 4 bases, there was a span of 13 bases. Germline values: CDR1 SGHAT, CDR2 FQNNGV. The CDR3 DNA is TGTGCCAGCAGCTATCCGGATAGTTCAGAGACCCAGTACTTC. Encoded protein: CASSYPDSSETQYF.

In its sample, this clonotype was seen many times. The chain uses TRBV12-3 or TRBV12-4 and TRBJ2-7; no firm D call. V was cut by 3 bases and J by 3 bases, with 9 bases left in between. The CDR3 runs to 13 residues. The CDR3 spells CASSLGSLYEQYF. DNA of the CDR3: TGTGCCAGCAGTTTGGGCAGCCTCTACGAGCAGTACTTC.

This clonotype occurred a few times. The V call is TRBV11-2, the J call TRBJ2-7; the D gene could be TRBD1 or TRBD2 (5 bases each). Trimming took off 9 bases at V and 2 bases at J, with 14 bases between the two ends. The CDR3 loop spans 13 amino acids. Per the germline V gene, CDR1 is SGHAT and CDR2 is FQNNGV. CDR3 in DNA: TGTGCCAGTGGGACCTGGACTCCCTACGAGCAGTACTTC. This translates into CASGTWTPYEQYF.

At least ten counts were recorded for this clonotype. An end of the junction does not agree with germline; a read error may underlie this. The chain has TRBV28 and TRBJ2-1; 10 bases agree with TRBD1. This CDR3 has 15 residues. Germline V CDR1 and CDR2: MDHEN, SYDVKM. Here the CDR3 DNA reads TGTGCCAGCAGATTATCGTCGGGACAGGGGATACGGCAGTTCTTC. Its protein is CASRLSSGQGIRQFF.

This clonotype showed up many times. DNA for the CDR3: TGTGCCAGCAGCTTAGGCCAGGGGCCTAACTATGGCTACACCTTC. It codes for CASSLGQGPNYGYTF. The chain recombines TRBV7-9 with TRBJ1-2; D perhaps matches TRBD1 (6 bases). V dropped 1 base and J dropped 0 bases, with 9 bases sitting between them. Germline-derived CDR1 and CDR2 are SEHNR and FQNEAQ (reference sequence). CDR3 length: 15 residues.

This clonotype was recorded at least ten times. The chain links TRBV30 to TRBJ2-1; the D gene is possibly TRBD2 (6 bases). CDR1 and CDR2 from the germline V gene are GTSNPN and SVGIG (reference sequence). V was trimmed by 5 bases and J by 2 bases, leaving 13 bases between them. The CDR3 length is 14 residues. CDR3 coding DNA: TGTGCCTGGGGGGTCGCGGGAACCTACAATGAGCAGTTCTTC. It encodes CAWGVAGTYNEQFF.

This clonotype was found a few times. The chain has TRBV4-1 and TRBJ1-3, with D unresolved. The CDR3 loop spans 14 amino acids. The V end was cut by 0 bases, the J end by 5 bases, with 8 bases between. Germline CDR1 MGHRA, CDR2 YSYEKL. The chain's CDR3 is CASSQDQTRNTIYF. As DNA, the CDR3 is TGCGCCAGCAGCCAAGATCAGACGAGAAACACCATATATTTT.

The sample holds many counts of this clonotype. For the CDR3, the DNA is TGTGCCAGCAGTTTAATGAGTTTTACACGGGAGACCCAGTACTTC. Protein product: CASSLMSFTRETQYF. The chain has TRBV12-3 or TRBV12-4 and TRBJ2-5; D uncertain. Trimming took off 2 bases at V and 5 bases at J, with 15 bases between the two ends. The CDR3 is 15 residues long.

This clonotype was seen a handful of times. The rearrangement uses TRBV9 and TRBJ1-3; the D is unclear. Trimming left V 2 bases short and J 4 bases short, with 13 bases between. This CDR3 has 15 residues. Germline V gene lookup returns CDR1 SGDLS and CDR2 YYNGEE. The CDR3 bases are TGTGCCAGCAGCGTTGAGTCCAAACAAGGAAACACCATATATTTT. The encoded protein is CASSVESKQGNTIYF.

This clonotype was counted between two and nine times. The chain joins TRBV5-8 to TRBJ1-5; D is possibly TRBD1 (5 bases). The V end lost 4 bases, the J end lost 9 bases, and 23 bases lay between the germline ends. Per germline, CDR1 SGHTS and CDR2 YDEGEE. CDR3 size: 16 residues. CDR3 sequence reads: CASSPGDGALRGPQHF. The CDR3 DNA is TGTGCCAGCAGCCCGGGAGACGGGGCGCTTAGGGGGCCCCAGCATTTT.

This sequence joins TRBV5-1 and TRBJ1-1; a weak D match, TRBD1 (5 bases). The CDR3 has 16 amino acids. The germline V gene encodes CDR1 SGHRS and CDR2 YFSETQ. The V gene lost 1 base and the J gene lost 6 bases, with 19 bases spanning the gap. CDR3 sequence reads: CASSLRGWGRGAEAFF. CDR3 DNA sequence: TGCGCCAGCAGCTTGCGGGGCTGGGGGAGGGGAGCTGAAGCTTTCTTT.

This clonotype has a count of ten or more. The chain employs TRBV9 and TRBJ2-7; 9 bases are shared with TRBD1. The CDR3 sequence is 15 residues long. V shed 3 bases and J 6 bases; nucleotides not matched to a gene: 10. The germline V gene has CDR1 SGDLS and CDR2 YYNGEE. The CDR3 nucleotides are TGTGCCAGCAGCGCATCCCTGGGACAGGGAGGCGAGCAGTACTTC. Amino acid sequence: CASSASLGQGGEQYF. Supplemented by reference TRBV9 and TRBJ2-7, the full variable domain reads DSGVTQTPKHLITATGQRVTLRCSPRSGDLSVYWYQQSLDQGLQFLIQYYNGEERAKGNILERFSAQQFPDLHSELNLSSLELGDSALYFCASSASLGQGGEQYFGPGTRLTVT.

Comments on this clonotype: A much larger clone lies a single base off, so this may be a read error. The conserved closing phenylalanine or tryptophan is absent in this CDR3, likely reflecting a read error. The rearrangement uses TRBV9 and TRBJ2-7; 10 bases are a match to TRBD2. Germline trimming cut 2 bases from V and 3 bases from J; bases unmatched to any gene: 2. CDR1 is SGDLS, CDR2 YYNGEE, per germline. The CDR3 consists of 14 residues. CDR3 in amino acids: CASSVLAGGYEQYL. DNA of the CDR3: TGTGCCAGCAGCGTTTTAGCGGGGGGCTACGAGCAGTACCTC.